A selection of T cell receptor beta chains follows, all from one sample in a study of blood T cell repertoires in COVID-19. Generated by immunoSEQ multiplex PCR, the TCRdb table keeps only in-frame clones and is missing some. This sample has approximately 75,000 clones, with roughly 90% found just once. Sequencing used peripheral blood. These receptor sequences come from a man between 45 and 60 years old with acute or convalescent COVID-19. CDR3s include the opening cysteine and the closing phenylalanine or tryptophan. The D gene is left open where the match is weak. Some rows mark clone size as missing; the rest say once, few, many or name a class of expanded clone.

v_gene,j_gene,d_gene,len,abundance,CDR3aa,CDR3nt
TRBV6-2/TRBV6-3,TRBJ2-1,-,14,-,CASSYQGVYNEQFF,TGTGCCAGCAGTTATCAGGGTGTCTACAATGAGCAGTTCTTC
TRBV30,TRBJ1-2,-,13,-,CAWSVRQDGGYTF,TGTGCCTGGAGTGTTCGACAGGATGGTGGCTACACCTTC
TRBV2,TRBJ1-3,-,14,once,CASSEGGSGNTIYF,TGTGCCAGCAGTGAGGGGGGCTCTGGAAACACCATATATTTT
TRBV5-1,TRBJ1-1,TRBD1,17,few,CASSLVRTGDLNTEAFF,TGCGCCAGCAGCTTGGTTCGGACAGGGGACTTGAACACTGAAGCTTTCTTT
TRBV6-5,TRBJ2-4,TRBD2,13,-,CASSWTSGDIQYF,TGTGCCAGCAGTTGGACTAGCGGGGACATTCAGTACTTC
TRBV27,TRBJ2-6,-,14,-,CASSLEPAANVLTF,TGTGCCAGCAGCCTAGAGCCGGCGGCCAACGTCCTGACTTTC
TRBV4-1,TRBJ1-5,TRBD1,16,-,CASSQPDRAPYQPQHF,TGCGCCAGCAGCCAACCCGACAGGGCCCCCTATCAGCCCCAGCATTTT
TRBV7-9,TRBJ2-7,-,12,-,CASGFQGNEQYF,TGTGCCAGCGGATTCCAGGGGAACGAGCAGTACTTC
TRBV9,TRBJ1-3,TRBD1,15,-,CASSARQGSGNTIYF,TGTGCCAGCAGCGCTCGACAGGGCTCTGGAAACACCATATATTTT
TRBV6-5,TRBJ2-3,TRBD1,12,-,CASSPGTGTQYF,TGTGCCAGCAGCCCCGGGACAGGGACGCAGTATTTT
TRBV7-7,TRBJ2-7,TRBD2,15,-,CASSRLAGSSYEQYF,TGTGCCAGCAGTCGTCTAGCGGGGAGCTCCTACGAGCAGTACTTC
TRBV2,TRBJ2-4,TRBD2,15,-,CASSELPGGINIQYF,TGTGCCAGTAGTGAACTCCCGGGGGGGATAAACATTCAGTACTTC
TRBV29-1,TRBJ2-7,-,15,-,CSVRTGTVPSSEQYF,TGCAGCGTGAGAACCGGAACCGTGCCTTCTAGCGAGCAGTACTTC
TRBV18,TRBJ1-5,-,15,-,CASSPKGGSNQPQHF,TGTGCCAGCTCACCAAAGGGAGGTAGCAATCAGCCCCAGCATTTT
TRBV5-1,TRBJ1-1,-,14,once,CASSLRGGRTEAFF,TGCGCCAGCAGCTTGAGGGGGGGACGCACTGAAGCTTTCTTT
TRBV27,TRBJ2-3,TRBD2,17,-,CASSEGLAGGLGDTQYF,TGTGCCAGCAGCGAGGGACTAGCGGGGGGGCTAGGAGATACGCAGTATTTT
TRBV5-1,TRBJ2-1,TRBD1,14,-,CASSLGQGNNEQFF,TGCGCCAGCAGCTTGGGACAGGGCAACAATGAGCAGTTCTTC
TRBV5-1,TRBJ2-5,-,14,-,CASSPDSIQETQYF,TGCGCCAGCAGCCCCGACTCAATTCAAGAGACCCAGTACTTC
TRBV4-1,TRBJ2-5,-,16,-,CASSQGSGTFQETQYF,TGCGCCAGCAGCCAAGGTTCCGGGACTTTCCAAGAGACCCAGTACTTC
TRBV27,TRBJ1-2,TRBD1,14,few,CASSLKGTAYGYTF,TGTGCCAGCAGTTTAAAAGGGACAGCCTATGGCTACACCTTC
TRBV3-1/TRBV3-2,TRBJ2-5,-,15,-,CASSQGGWGWETQYF,TGTGCCAGCAGCCAAGGGGGTTGGGGCTGGGAGACCCAGTACTTC
TRBV5-1,TRBJ1-1,TRBD1,15,-,CASSFNSGTGLEAFF,TGCGCCAGCAGCTTCAATTCCGGGACAGGGCTTGAAGCTTTCTTT
TRBV12-3/TRBV12-4,TRBJ2-1,-,13,-,CASSFAGYNEQFF,TGTGCCAGCAGTTTCGCGGGCTACAATGAGCAGTTCTTC
TRBV6-5,TRBJ2-2,-,14,-,CASKRGTNTGELFF,TGTGCCAGCAAGAGAGGCACGAACACCGGGGAGCTGTTTTTT
TRBV4-1,TRBJ2-3,-,11,-,CASSEADTQYF,TGCGCCAGCAGCGAGGCAGATACGCAGTATTTT
TRBV5-1,TRBJ2-6,-,15,-,CASRLQVSGANVLTF,TGCGCCAGCAGATTACAGGTCTCTGGGGCCAACGTCCTGACTTTC
TRBV5-1,TRBJ1-2,-,15,-,CASSLGPDIYYGYTF,TGCGCCAGCAGCTTGGGCCCGGACATATACTATGGCTACACCTTC
TRBV6-4,TRBJ2-2,-,13,-,CASSGQNTGELFF,TGTGCCAGCAGTGGACAAAACACCGGGGAGCTGTTTTTT
TRBV7-2,TRBJ2-3,-,12,-,CASSLYSDTQYF,TGTGCCAGCAGCTTATATTCAGATACGCAGTATTTT
TRBV6-5,TRBJ1-1,-,14,few,CASSPQVRSPEAFF,TGTGCCAGCAGTCCACAGGTCCGGAGCCCTGAAGCTTTCTTT
TRBV10-3,TRBJ2-1,TRBD1,16,-,CAISESGQGLNNEQFF,TGTGCCATCAGTGAGTCTGGACAGGGCTTGAACAATGAGCAGTTCTTC
TRBV12-3/TRBV12-4,TRBJ2-1,TRBD1,13,-,CASTGQGANEQFF,TGTGCCAGCACCGGACAGGGGGCTAATGAGCAGTTCTTC